Shown below are 17 T cell receptor beta chains from a single sample sequenced in a study of blood T cell repertoires in COVID-19 (TCRdb year 2020). The library was obtained by the immunoSEQ multiplex PCR assay. TCRdb mirrors the immuneACCESS table, restricted to in-frame sequences. Some clones are absent from its copies; in checked studies, under half trace to an unresolved V gene, and the reason for the others is unknown. A total of 95,000 to 100,000 clones appear in this sample, around 79% of them only once. Together, the top ten hold around a sixth of the sample. The sequenced material came from peripheral blood. Receptors were obtained from a woman of 80 years or more with active or convalescent COVID-19.

The chain links TRBV5-5 to TRBJ1-1, with unresolved D. V lost 0 bases and J lost 3, with 9 bases in between. In germline, CDR1 is SGHKS, CDR2 YYEKEE (reference sequence). The CDR3 contains 14 residues. In DNA, the CDR3 is TGTGCCAGCAGCTTGGAGAGGGAGTACACTGAAGCTTTCTTT. It codes for CASSLEREYTEAFF.

The CDR3 nucleotides read TGTGCCAGCGAGACAGGGGTTTCCTACAATGAGCAGTTCTTC. It specifies CASETGVSYNEQFF. The rearrangement joins TRBV6-5 to TRBJ2-1; 8 bases match TRBD1. This CDR3 region has 14 residues. V trimming: 8 bases; J trimming: 1 base; junction bases outside the gene matches: 4. The germline V gene has CDR1 MNHEY and CDR2 SVGAGI.

The chain employs TRBV15 and TRBJ2-7; 8 nucleotides agree with TRBD2. CDR3 length equals 13 residues. Germline loops: CDR1 LNHNV, CDR2 YYDKDF (reference sequence). With 9 bases clipped from V and 3 bases from J, the junction kept 7 bases outside the gene matches. Here the CDR3 reads CATRASGLYEQYF. CDR3 nucleotides: TGTGCCACACGGGCTAGCGGGCTCTACGAGCAGTACTTC.

The rearrangement joins TRBV19 to TRBJ1-3; TRBD1 might be the D (6 bases). Germline V CDR1 and CDR2: LNHDA, SQIVND (reference sequence). Trimming removed 4 bases from V and 4 bases from J, with 14 bases in between. The CDR3 extends over 15 amino acids. CDR3 protein: CASSRTARGGNTIYF. CDR3 coding DNA: TGTGCCAGTAGTAGGACAGCTCGAGGAGGAAACACCATATATTTT.

The V call is TRBV3-1 (or the pseudogene TRBV3-2), the J call TRBJ2-1; 9 positions agree with TRBD2. The ends lost 6 bases at V and 8 bases at J; junction bases unmatched: 11. This CDR3 has 15 residues. Germline assignment: CDR1 LGHDT and CDR2 YNNKEL (reference sequence). CDR3 region: CASRSLGGRGDEQFF. As DNA, the CDR3 is TGTGCCAGCAGAAGTCTGGGCGGGAGGGGGGATGAGCAGTTCTTC.

This sequence joins TRBV6-4 and TRBJ2-2; 7 bases match TRBD2. The CDR3 is made up of 14 amino acids. Germline V gives CDR1 MRHNA, CDR2 SNTAGT. Trimming took 6 bases from V and 6 from J; bases not matched to a gene: 7. CDR3 sequence reads: CASRRTSGAGELFF. The CDR3 DNA follows: TGTGCCAGCAGAAGGACTAGTGGGGCCGGGGAGCTGTTTTTT.

This chain connects TRBV19 to TRBJ1-1; D is perhaps TRBD1 (5 bases). The germline V gene encodes CDR1 LNHDA and CDR2 SQIVND (reference sequence). Deletions cut 10 bases from V and 6 bases from J, with 18 bases between. This CDR3 contains 13 residues. CDR3 region: CATHGQGVPEAFF. The CDR3 nucleotides are TGTGCCACGCATGGGCAGGGCGTCCCTGAAGCTTTCTTT.

This clone has more than one count but fewer than ten. The rearrangement links TRBV13 to TRBJ1-5; perhaps TRBD1 as D (6 bases). CDR1 is PRHDT, CDR2 FYEKMQ, per germline (reference sequence). Trimming removed 2 bases at V and 7 bases at J, with 12 bases between. This CDR3 is built from 14 residues. This CDR3 is CASSLKRGQQPQHF. CDR3 nucleotides: TGTGCCAGCAGCTTAAAGCGGGGGCAACAGCCCCAGCATTTT.

The count of this clone is one. Written as DNA, the CDR3 is TGTGCCAGCAGCTTATCTAGCGGGAGGGCCCGTCTGACAGATACGCAGTATTTT. Protein sequence: CASSLSSGRARLTDTQYF. The chain joins TRBV7-6 to TRBJ2-3, with 12 bases lining up with TRBD2. Germline CDR1 and CDR2: SGHVS and FNYEAQ. After removal of 2 bases from V and 3 bases from J, the junction contained 9 bases not matched to a gene. The CDR3 loop spans 18 amino acids.

This clone was counted between two and nine times. One junction end does not reproduce the germline sequence, and a read error may be involved. The V and J genes are TRBV11-2 and TRBJ2-1; D gene unclear. This CDR3 contains 13 residues. From germline, CDR1 is SGHAT and CDR2 FQNNGV. The chain's CDR3 is CASSLERVTEQFF. The CDR3 DNA sequence: TGTGCCAGCAGCCTAGAAAGAGTTACTGAGCAGTTCTTC.

This clone turned up a few times. The V and J genes are TRBV19 and TRBJ1-5; TRBD1 aligns across 9 bases. V shed 2 bases and J 12 bases; nucleotides not matched to a gene: 8. Per the germline V gene, CDR1 is LNHDA and CDR2 is SQIVND (reference sequence). The length of the CDR3 is 14 residues. CDR3 sequence (DNA): TGTGCCAGTAGTATATTGGGACAGGGTGGGCTCCAGCATTTT. Protein product: CASSILGQGGLQHF.

The chain uses TRBV4-2 and TRBJ2-7; TRBD2 matches at 8 bases. This CDR3 has 14 residues. The V gene's germline CDR1 is LGHNA and CDR2 YNFKEQ. The V segment lost 4 bases and the J segment 12 bases; nucleotides outside the gene matches: 14. The chain's CDR3 is CASSPPGGGALVYF. The CDR3 DNA is TGTGCCAGCAGCCCCCCGGGGGGGGGCGCTTTGGTGTACTTC.

The gene calls are TRBV4-1 and TRBJ2-6, with 8 nucleotides matching TRBD1. This CDR3 spans 19 amino acids. The V segment lost 0 bases and the J segment 1 base; nucleotides outside the gene matches: 8. Germline CDR1 reads MGHRA; CDR2 reads YSYEKL. CDR3 in DNA: TGCGCCAGCAGCCAAGATAGCCCGCAGGGGGCATCTGGGGCCAACGTCCTGACTTTC. Amino acids: CASSQDSPQGASGANVLTF.

This clone was counted only a few times. The chain recombines TRBV12-3 or TRBV12-4 with TRBJ1-1, with D unclear. The CDR3 contains 12 residues. Trimming stripped 2 bases from V and 10 bases from J, with 11 bases between. The CDR3 sequence: CASSLLGSGAFF. CDR3 in DNA: TGTGCCAGCAGTTTACTGGGTTCGGGAGCTTTCTTT.

This clone was seen a few times. The chain couples TRBV9 to TRBJ2-7, with 11 bases fitting TRBD1. V lost 3 bases to trimming and J lost 3 bases; unmatched junction nucleotides: 8. The CDR3 has 16 amino acids. CDR1 SGDLS and CDR2 YYNGEE come from the germline V gene. Here the CDR3 DNA reads TGTGCCAGCAGCGCCTCCGGACAGGGGGCTATCTACGAGCAGTACTTC. It is translated as CASSASGQGAIYEQYF.

This clone showed up just once. The chain has TRBV30 and TRBJ1-6, with D possibly TRBD1 on 5 matching bases. Per germline, CDR1 GTSNPN and CDR2 SVGIG (reference sequence). CDR3 length equals 13 residues. Trimming stripped 4 bases from V and 10 bases from J, with 14 bases between. CDR3 loop: CAWTWGAGSPLHF. The CDR3, as DNA: TGTGCCTGGACGTGGGGCGCGGGGTCACCCCTCCACTTT.

The chain recombines TRBV9 with TRBJ2-7; TRBD2 matches 16 bases. In germline, CDR1 is SGDLS, CDR2 YYNGEE. The CDR3 spans 16 residues. Trimming cost V 3 bases and J 2 bases; bases outside gene matches: 2. The CDR3 region is CASSEGLAGGPYEQYF. DNA for the CDR3: TGTGCCAGCAGCGAGGGACTAGCGGGAGGGCCCTACGAGCAGTACTTC.